The 10 T cell receptor beta chains reported below all come from one sample, sequenced in a study of identical twins. TCRdb itself ran the 5' RACE reads through MiXCR, one entry per CDR3 protein. In the table there are some 460,000 distinct CDR3 sequences, 14% of which are singletons. These data were also filed under a second study, of yellow fever vaccine responses in identical twins.

The sequenced sample was CD4+ T cells sorted from blood. The receptors shown here come from a woman under 30 in good health.

This clonotype was detected many times. The chain is built from TRBV10-3 and TRBJ2-5, with D unresolved. This CDR3 comprises 11 residues. Germline loops: CDR1 ENHRY, CDR2 SYGVKD. Trimming took off 6 bases at V and 2 bases at J, with 4 bases between the two ends. The CDR3 loop reads CAIRGQETQYF. The CDR3 coding sequence is TGTGCCATCAGGGGGCAAGAGACCCAGTACTTC.

This clonotype was observed at least ten times. The chain couples TRBV7-2 to TRBJ2-7, with TRBD1 identical over 8 bases. The germline V gene has CDR1 SGHTA and CDR2 FQGNSA. The CDR3 is 14 amino acids. V lost 1 base to trimming and J lost 3 bases; unmatched junction nucleotides: 2. This chain's CDR3 is CASSLVGQDYEQYF. The CDR3 DNA sequence: TGTGCCAGCAGCTTAGTGGGACAGGACTACGAGCAGTACTTC.

This clonotype was seen only a few times. The chain joins TRBV24-1 to TRBJ2-5; TRBD2 agrees at 8 bases. Looked up from germline, CDR1 is KGHDR and CDR2 is SFDVKD. The trim removed 3 bases at V and 5 bases at J, leaving 4 bases unmatched. The CDR3 covers 14 residues. CDR3 protein: CATSDTSGHETQYF. Written as DNA, the CDR3 is TGTGCCACCAGTGATACTAGCGGCCACGAGACCCAGTACTTC.

V is TRBV5-1 and J is TRBJ2-5, with 10 bases matching TRBD2. Germline V CDR1 and CDR2: SGHRS, YFSETQ. J was trimmed by 2 bases and V by 1 base; bases with no gene match: 5. The CDR3 totals 16 residues. The CDR3 region is CASSLTLAGGQETQYF. In DNA, the CDR3 is TGCGCCAGCAGCTTGACCTTAGCGGGGGGACAAGAGACCCAGTACTTC.

At least ten counts were recorded for this clonotype. The chain combines TRBV29-1 with TRBJ2-5; D possibly corresponds to TRBD2 (7 bases). The CDR3 is 12 amino acids. The germline gives CDR1 SQVTM, CDR2 ANQGSEA. Trimming removed 4 bases from V and 5 bases from J, with 11 bases in between. The DNA of the CDR3 is TGCAGCGTTGCCGGGGGGCCGGAGACCCAGTACTTC. This gives the protein CSVAGGPETQYF. Complete variable domain (other parts from reference TRBV29-1 and TRBJ2-5): SAVISQKPSRDICQRGTSLTIQCQVDSQVTMMFWYRQQPGQSLTLIATANQGSEATYESGFVIDKFPISRPNLTFSTLTVSNMSPEDSSIYLCSVAGGPETQYFGPGTRLLVL.

The V and J genes are TRBV28 and TRBJ2-5, with 12 nucleotides matching TRBD2. J gave up 5 bases and V 4 bases, and 5 bases lay outside the gene matches. The CDR3 runs 15 residues. CDR1 and CDR2 (germline): MDHEN, SYDVKM. Written as DNA, the CDR3 is TGTGCCAGCAGTTCTAGCGGGGGGGCACAGGAGACCCAGTACTTC. Translating it yields CASSSSGGAQETQYF. Filled out from reference TRBV28 and TRBJ2-5, the complete variable domain reads DVKVTQSSRYLVKRTGEKVFLECVQDMDHENMFWYRQDPGLGLRLIYFSYDVKMKEKGDIPEGYSVSREKKERFSLILESASTNQTSMYLCASSSSGGAQETQYFGPGTRLLVL.

This clonotype came up many times. The gene calls are TRBV5-1 and TRBJ2-3; D remains unclear. Germline V CDR1 and CDR2: SGHRS, YFSETQ. The CDR3 has 15 residues. V dropped 1 base and J dropped 3 bases, with 12 bases sitting between them. CDR3 residues: CASSLYDQKTDTQYF. CDR3 bases: TGCGCCAGCAGCTTGTATGACCAAAAAACAGATACGCAGTATTTT.

In its sample, this clonotype was seen a few times. V is TRBV9 and J is TRBJ2-6; D is ambiguous. This CDR3 contains 15 residues. Trimming took off 0 bases at V and 0 bases at J, with 4 bases between the two ends. Germline CDR1 reads SGDLS; CDR2 reads YYNGEE. CDR3: CASSVADSGANVLTF. The CDR3 region has the DNA TGTGCCAGCAGCGTAGCAGACTCTGGGGCCAACGTCCTGACTTTC.

This chain joins TRBV11-2 and TRBJ2-2, with D tentatively TRBD2 (5 bases). The CDR3 runs 16 residues. V was trimmed by 7 bases and J by 4 bases, leaving 19 bases between them. Germline V gene lookup returns CDR1 SGHAT and CDR2 FQNNGV. The CDR3 region is CASTFLGGGSTGELFF. CDR3 DNA: TGTGCCAGCACCTTCCTAGGCGGAGGTAGCACCGGGGAGCTGTTTTTT.

This clonotype was detected ten times or more. J is TRBJ2-7 and V is TRBV29-1, with a weak D call TRBD1 (5 bases). CDR3 size: 15 residues. V shed 0 bases and J shed 4 bases, with 16 bases lying between them. CDR1 SQVTM and CDR2 ANQGSEA come from the germline V gene. CDR3 bases: TGCAGCGTTGAAGATCGGAGAGGCAAGGGGTACGAGCAGTACTTC. It codes for CSVEDRRGKGYEQYF.